This TCR beta chain was captured by sequencing in a study of T cell responses to AZD1222 COVID-19 vaccine (dated by TCRdb to the early 2020s). Study-level background: AZD1222 recipients whose second dose came at about 4 weeks and those whose second dose came at about 12 weeks were combined into one group, since spike-specific TCR depth and breadth did not differ between the two schedules. Trial participants were enrolled by age into subgroups of 18-55, 56-69 and 70-plus years, and around 140, 26 and 57 TCR-sequenced participants, respectively, were included in these subgroups. A total of more than 230 trial participants underwent TCR sequencing, of whom some 210 received two doses of AZD1222 and some 26 received two doses of the MenACWY control vaccine.

As to this clone: Its antigen is not yet known. Base qualities are not at hand, and no much larger clone is one base apart.

Trimming takes 6 bases off V and 5 bases off J; junction bases not matched to a gene: 2. The CDR3 spans 13 residues, from the cysteine through the phenylalanine. Kept here is only the CDR3 DNA, which spans 39 bases and is read in frame from base 1. Interpreted using the paper, the time point label stands for: baseline before first vaccination. Samples from vaccinated people were obtained from the UK trials COV001 and COV002, which included a single-blind randomized controlled phase 2/3 trial of AZD1222 (ChAdOx1 nCoV-19) in healthy adults. Trial participant PBMC samples were collected at day 0 and day 28 after the second dose for TCRbeta chain sequencing. The CDR3 regions of human TCRbeta chains were subjected to immunosequencing. For the original study's pipeline: Repertoire TCRs were matched against a reference library of SARS-CoV-2-specific TCRs generated with the MIRA antigen-specificity platform. Breadth meant the fraction of unique TCRs that were SARS-CoV-2-associated, whereas depth meant the fraction of total T cells that were SARS-CoV-2-associated. Using the MIRA data, each spike-specific TCR was mapped to the spike region that the TCR reacts to and placed in a CD4 or CD8 class. Log10-transformed breadth and depth values were compared by one-way ANOVA with Sidak's multiple comparisons tests. Imported from immuneACCESS, the table was reduced by TCRdb to in-frame sequences with V and J called. These copies leave out some clones; in studies compared against another copy, an unresolved V gene accounts for under half, and the cause of the remainder is not known. V, J and clone size were drawn from that table, and D and trimming were deduced from the DNA. The sample profile shows about 84,000 clones; nearly 90% of them were found once. Together, the top ten hold roughly 1.6% of the sample.

Paper-wide results and their limitations: After two AZD1222 doses, spike-specific TCR breadth and depth were significantly higher than at day 0 and than in MenACWY recipients. Participants were mostly white British and included more females than males, and it was suggested by the authors that clonal diversity may have been underestimated. No day 14 peak-response samples were available, so repertoires were characterized only after the peak T cell response. In the small 56-69-year group, the increase in depth fell short of significance, most likely because of low power. The whole spike protein was spanned by vaccine-associated CD4 TCRs, and dominant responses were seen in regions 160-218 and 743-854. Conclusions about previously exposed vaccinees are limited because only 6 or 7 AZD1222 recipients were SARS-CoV-2 seropositive at baseline. Reportedly, close to half of the unique spike-specific TCRs recognized epitopes lying outside the regions that are mutated in the B.1.351 and B.1.1.7 variants.

The chain joins TRBV12-3 or TRBV12-4 to TRBJ1-1, with 11 middle bases fitting TRBD1. The input for sequencing was peripheral blood, taken on day 0 of AZD1222 vaccination. The clonotype was recovered from an adult in good health. The nucleotides are TGTGCCAGCAGGGGACAGGGGGGGACTGAAGCTTTCTTT. Its protein product is CASRGQGGTEAFF.